The 14 T cell receptor beta chains in this list originate from one sample, sequenced in a study of blood T cell repertoires in COVID-19. This table comes from immunoSEQ multiplex PCR, and its TCRdb copy is limited to in-frame clones, with some not included. Counted here are some 280,000 clones, around 86% occurring once; the ten biggest clones make up less than 3%. The sequencing input was peripheral blood. These receptors came from a woman aged 30 to 39 with active or convalescent COVID-19.

V gene TRBV10-1 combines with J gene TRBJ2-7; 8 nucleotides align to TRBD1. The V gene's germline CDR1 is WNHNN and CDR2 SYGVQD (reference sequence). The CDR3 runs to 14 residues. The ends lost 2 bases at V and 2 bases at J; junction bases unmatched: 2. The CDR3 DNA reads TGCGCCAGCAGTGAGGCAGGGGGCCCCTACGAGCAGTACTTC. This encodes CASSEAGGPYEQYF.

This chain connects TRBV3-1 (or the pseudogene TRBV3-2) to TRBJ1-2; D unresolved. Germline V gene sequence: CDR1 LGHDT, CDR2 YNNKEL (reference sequence). This CDR3 contains 14 residues. Trimming took 0 bases from V and 4 from J, leaving 9 bases between them. CDR3 nucleotides: TGTGCCAGCAGCCAAGATCACCCGAGCTATGGCTACACCTTC. Translating gives CASSQDHPSYGYTF.

This rearrangement joins TRBV27 to TRBJ2-2; 7 nucleotides line up with TRBD1. This CDR3 contains 13 residues. V shed 6 bases and J 6 bases; nucleotides not matched to a gene: 4. Germline loops: CDR1 MNHEY, CDR2 SMNVEV (reference sequence). The CDR3 protein is CASRSTGSGELFF. The CDR3 DNA is TGTGCCAGCAGATCGACAGGGTCCGGGGAGCTGTTTTTT.

The chain couples TRBV28 to TRBJ2-7; TRBD1 aligns across 11 bases. The CDR3 totals 16 residues. The J segment lost 3 bases and the V segment lost 2 bases, leaving 6 bases of the junction unmatched. Germline CDR1 MDHEN, CDR2 SYDVKM. Here the CDR3 DNA reads TGTGCCAGCAGTTTAAAAAGAGGGACAGGGGGCTACGAGCAGTACTTC. Protein: CASSLKRGTGGYEQYF.

The rearrangement links TRBV5-1 to TRBJ1-1; tentatively, D is TRBD1 (6 bases). The CDR3 runs to 16 residues. Germline CDR1 and CDR2: SGHRS and YFSETQ. V dropped 0 bases and J dropped 1 base, with 13 bases sitting between them. DNA for the CDR3: TGCGCCAGCAGCTTGGGTTGGGGGCAAGGGAACACTGAAGCTTTCTTT. Amino acid sequence: CASSLGWGQGNTEAFF.

In its sample, this clone was seen a few times. This chain joins TRBV27 and TRBJ2-7; tentative D call: TRBD2 (5 bases). This CDR3 is built from 12 residues. V lost 7 bases and J lost 5, with 12 bases in between. Germline CDR1 MNHEY, CDR2 SMNVEV (reference sequence). The CDR3 DNA is TGTGCCAGCATGAGGGATTTCAACGAGCAGTACTTC. Protein product: CASMRDFNEQYF.

Here the CDR3 reads CASRRGKSTNEQFF. The CDR3 DNA reads TGTGCCAGCCGAAGGGGGAAAAGTACTAATGAGCAGTTCTTC. The chain carries TRBV28 and TRBJ2-1, with D perhaps TRBD1 (6 bases). The CDR3 totals 14 residues. Trimming stripped 8 bases from V and 7 bases from J, with 18 bases between. Looked up from germline, CDR1 is MDHEN and CDR2 is SYDVKM.

This clone was observed once. V usage is TRBV4-2 and J usage is TRBJ1-2; tentative D call: TRBD1 (5 bases). Germline V lookup: CDR1 LGHNA, CDR2 YNFKEQ. V was cut by 0 bases and J by 7 bases, with 15 bases left in between. The CDR3 is made up of 15 amino acids. The CDR3 here is CASSQDRDKALGYTF. In DNA form, the CDR3 reads TGTGCCAGCAGCCAAGACAGGGATAAAGCCCTTGGCTACACCTTC.

The V and J genes are TRBV5-1 and TRBJ2-5; 8 bases fit TRBD2. From germline, CDR1 is SGHRS and CDR2 YFSETQ. Trimming at V came to 7 bases and at J to 1 base, leaving 0 bases not matched to a gene. The CDR3 spans 12 residues. CDR3 in amino acids: CASGLAQETQYF. DNA for the CDR3: TGCGCCAGCGGACTAGCCCAAGAGACCCAGTACTTC.

The chain couples TRBV6-5 to TRBJ2-7, with 8 bases identical to TRBD2. V trimming: 7 bases; J trimming: 4 bases; junction bases outside the gene matches: 9. The CDR3 covers 14 residues. Germline V gene data show CDR1 as MNHEY and CDR2 as SVGAGI. The CDR3 is CASTRSSGSYEQYF. CDR3 DNA sequence: TGTGCCAGCACGCGATCTAGCGGGTCGTACGAGCAGTACTTC.

With respect to this clone: The same CDR3 also results from other DNA sequences found in this sample. J is TRBJ1-2 and V is TRBV7-2; weak D call: TRBD1 (6 bases). V lost 5 bases to trimming and J lost 5 bases, with 9 bases between them. The CDR3 is made up of 12 amino acids. Germline-derived CDR1 and CDR2 are SGHTA and FQGNSA. DNA of the CDR3: TGTGCCAGCAGCATACAGGGATATGGCTACACCTTC. Protein sequence: CASSIQGYGYTF.

V gene TRBV10-3 combines with J gene TRBJ2-3; 7 positions match TRBD1. CDR3 length equals 17 residues. Germline V gives CDR1 ENHRY, CDR2 SYGVKD. V was pared by 6 bases and J by 2 bases, with 14 bases of the junction left unmatched. CDR3 in DNA: TGTGCCATCAGGGCTGGGGCAGGGGGTCACCCCACAGATACGCAGTATTTT. It encodes CAIRAGAGGHPTDTQYF.

The chain links TRBV13 to TRBJ1-4; 8 bases match TRBD1. Germline values: CDR1 PRHDT, CDR2 FYEKMQ (reference sequence). V was pared by 4 bases and J by 5 bases, with 6 bases of the junction left unmatched. CDR3 size: 15 residues. The CDR3 DNA sequence: TGTGCCAGCAGCTATCCCACAGGGGGGAATGAAAAACTGTTTTTT. This translates into CASSYPTGGNEKLFF. Filled out from reference TRBV13 and TRBJ1-4, the complete variable domain reads AAGVIQSPRHLIKEKRETATLKCYPIPRHDTVYWYQQGPGQDPQFLISFYEKMQSDKGSIPDRFSAQQFSDYHSELNMSSLELGDSALYFCASSYPTGGNEKLFFGSGTQLSVL.

The rearrangement joins TRBV2 to TRBJ2-1; possible D gene TRBD1, 6 bases. V lost 2 bases and J lost 5, with 16 bases in between. Germline CDR1 reads SNHLY; CDR2 reads FYNNEI. This CDR3 is built from 16 residues. CDR3 sequence reads: CASSERRQAPNNEQFF. The CDR3 coding sequence is TGTGCCAGCAGTGAAAGGCGACAGGCCCCAAACAATGAGCAGTTCTTC.